This T cell receptor (beta chain) appears in the sequencing data of a study of cytomegalovirus exposure and HLA in healthy donors (TCRdb year 2017). For the study in its entirety: According to an earlier analysis of a few hundred of the donors, 150 million to 200 million T cells yielded roughly 110 million unique TCR beta sequences and about 280 Gb of sequence data. An early release that covered some 630 HLA-typed donors contained about 300 gigabases of sequencing data and 80 million or so unique TCR sequences. Of the 300 to 500 genotyped donors, 65% to 90% were placed in the genetic ancestry cluster associated with self-reported Caucasian donors. The study was designed to test whether signatures of past pathogen exposure could be identified by cataloging public T cell receptors. The study used immunosequencing to profile the T cell repertoires of 670 or so subjects and linked those repertoires to cytomegalovirus serostatus. Besides the first cohort of 500 to 700 subjects, a separate validation cohort made up of roughly 130 different subjects was used. To predict cytomegalovirus infection status, the study brought together high-throughput TCR immunosequencing, statistical association of individual TCRs with disease status, and machine learning. In a later analysis, previously published TCR beta repertoires from 550 to 750 donors were re-analyzed and high-resolution HLA genotyping was added so that TCR occurrence patterns could be studied. In the later analysis, no new phenotypic data were used to find candidate immune exposures; instead, reliance was placed on TCR beta sequences and their occurrence across donors. In an earlier analysis of 500 to 650 of the donors, high-throughput TCR beta sequencing was used to judge whether each TCR beta V gene segment behaved as functional or pseudogenic. Donor age, sex, ethnicity and CMV serostatus were compiled together with the repertoire data. Genome-wide SNP genotypes for about 55% of the roughly 670 donors were used in a later genetic analysis, which treated that subset as a discovery cohort. Every repertoire in the discovery cohort had been generated on one and the same sequencing platform. Class I and class II HLA loci were covered by the typing at four-digit resolution. The number of donors typed differed by locus, with about 620-630 for A, B, C, DRB1 and DQB1, more than 500 for DQA1, under 610 for DPA1, and some 470 for DPB1. Four to six DR-DQ haplotypes were handled as single units for association and clustering because linkage in the cohort was strong. On average, about 240,000 unique TCR beta nucleotide sequences were sequenced per donor among 398 genotyped donors of the cohort, with roughly 18% of those sequences being non-productive.

Broad study findings and their caveats: When HLA alleles, especially DR and DQ, strongly co-occurred, TCR associations were difficult to assign to individual alleles. A later genetic analysis associated a missense DCLRE1C variant with V-gene and J-gene trimming of TCR beta chains, and an independent cohort replicated the association. In this cohort, only TCR beta chains were sequenced, and detectable features were limited by the absence of alpha or paired-chain data. In a later analysis, TCR association rates were found to vary across HLA loci, with the most associated TCRs seen for DRB1 alleles and the fewest for HLA-C alleles. Most CMV-associated TCR beta chains appeared to be HLA-restricted in a later analysis, and the HLA associations seemed to be driven largely by CMV exposure. Correlated functional status among segregating V segments might reflect linkage disequilibrium, but an unknown experimental factor could not be ruled out. Because counts were too low, seventeen rarely observed V segments, including chromosome 9 orphons, were excluded from the earlier analysis of 587 of the donors. Compared with equally common non-associated chains, HLA-associated TCR beta chains in a later analysis were more clonally expanded and had lower generation probabilities. Cytomegalovirus status was reported to be diagnosed by the classifier with high specificity and sensitivity in both the original and validation cohorts. Presence/absence analyses assumed roughly uniform sequencing depth across donors, an assumption that may not hold. Broadly in line with IMGT annotations, most TCR beta V segments showed up in productive rearrangements about 87% or about 30% of the time in an earlier analysis of a few hundred of the donors. While some public TCRs were present in many individuals, most TCR sequences turned up only very rarely across donors. HLA typing was unavailable for some donors at each locus, so association tests used only the typed subset. Specific HLA alleles were associated with 15,000 to 20,000 TCR beta sequences at a false discovery rate of 0.05 in a later analysis. The authors suggested that the approach could potentially be generalized to other disease states and immunological phenotypes. In vitro tests confirmed that a few of the cytomegalovirus-associated TCR beta chains recognize cytomegalovirus antigens. Compared with the approximately 670-donor mean, donors in an Asian-associated ancestry cluster had fewer N-insertions in productive TCRs, according to a later genetic analysis. A cluster of highly shared sequence variants was judged likely to be a technical artifact of the sequencing pipeline. A further reported finding was that TCR beta sequences accurately predicted the HLA-A and HLA-B alleles for most subjects in the first cohort. Some IMGT-functional V segments, including TRBV6-2 and TRBV6-3, could not be distinguished by the 87-base-pair reads and were therefore excluded. The study listed over 150 TCR beta chains as associated with cytomegalovirus. CMV serostatus was the only immune exposure information available for the cohort. In a later analysis, several top co-occurrence clusters were reported to appear linked to parvovirus B19, influenza, CMV and Epstein-Barr virus.

The CDR3 numbers 12 residues from cysteine through phenylalanine. Of all the DNA, just the CDR3 is kept, 36 bases in frame from base 1. For CDR1 and CDR2, the germline V gene (reference sequence) lists SEHNR and FQNEAQ. Trimming accounts for 6 bases at V and 12 bases at J, while the number of junction bases matched to no gene is 7. This clone came up a few times. There is no known antigen for this receptor. Per-nucleotide qualities are absent, and no much larger clonotype sits a single base away. Library prep was done by the immunoSEQ multiplex PCR assay. A mixture of 60 forward primers for TCR Vbeta segments and 13 reverse primers for TCR Jbeta segments was used in the multiplex PCR. Amplification of the CDR3 region of rearranged TCR beta genes was performed with a multiplex PCR assay on genomic DNA. Amplified TCR beta libraries were sequenced as 87-base-pair reads on the Illumina HiSeq System. In the paper's pipeline: Across the 670 or so repertoires, a later analysis counted tens of millions of unique TCR beta chains, roughly 11 million of which were shared by at least two donors. Raw reads were error-corrected and collapsed into unique sequences by a nearest-neighbor algorithm in which closely related sequences were merged to remove PCR and sequencing errors. Alignment of CDR3 sequences to IMGT reference sequences was used to assign V, D and J gene segments. For a sequence to be retained, a match of at least six nucleotides to both a V gene segment and a J gene segment was required. Rearrangements were classified as productive when the CDR3 lacked stop codons and remained in frame with V and J, and all other rearrangements were classified as non-productive. CDR3 was defined by IMGT convention, running from the second conserved V-encoded cysteine to the conserved J-encoded phenylalanine. The earlier analysis of fewer than 700 of the donors excluded sequences that lacked an unambiguous match to a single V gene segment. An earlier analysis of over 450 of the donors classified V segments as functional when productive rearrangements were above 56.7% and as segregating when the standard deviation between donors was above 5%. A statistical classification framework was developed to diagnose cytomegalovirus status using the catalog of TCR beta chain sequences. In a later analysis, TCR nucleotide sequences were compared against IMGT/GENE-DB human TR gene sequences so that V and J genes could be assigned. The TCRdist pipeline was used in a later analysis to assign CDR3 sequences and most-parsimonious VDJ recombination scenarios. A later analysis defined each TCR beta chain by its CDR3 amino acid sequence plus V-gene family, and excluded reads lacking a unique V-gene family. A later analysis removed 592 highly shared, low-generation-probability nucleotide sequences to deal with suspected cross-contamination and a sequencing artifact. In a later analysis, a clonal expansion index for each public chain was calculated from normalized within-repertoire ranks of inferred template counts. A later analysis computed generation probabilities with a VDJ recombination model fitted to out-of-frame rearrangements, and checked the results against IGoR. In a later analysis, TCR-TCR, TCR-HLA and TCR-CMV co-occurrence was scored with hypergeometric tests, and a repertoire-size bias correction was applied to TCR pairs. A later analysis estimated false discovery rates by permuting HLA or CMV assignments 20 times. In a later analysis, co-occurring TCRs were grouped with DBSCAN, and TCRdist sequence similarity was added when clustering was performed within HLA-allele-positive subsets. Repertoires with fewer than 30,000 or more than 120,000 public chains were left out of co-occurrence clustering, as were about five repertoires with anomalous nucleotide sharing. Held by TCRdb, this immuneACCESS table contains in-frame sequences only and omits some clones. Under half of the omission traces to an unresolved V gene where checked; the cause of the rest is unknown. V, J and clone size are those of that table, while D and trimming were read from the DNA. This sample comprises around 100,000 clones, around three quarters of them detected only once. 2.5% to 3% of the sample comes from the top ten.

The cohort comprised more than 550 healthy bone marrow donors. At the time of sampling, every cohort member was nominally healthy, though immune exposures that went unrecorded were likely present. The donor was CMV seropositive and belonged to the group of more than 250 seropositive cohort members. Each donor provided a peripheral blood sample, and peripheral blood mononuclear cells were used for TCR beta sequencing. The Qiagen DNeasy Blood Extraction Kit was used to extract genomic DNA from the blood cell samples. The receptor comes from a young woman in good health and CMV-seropositive. The rearrangement joined TRBV7-9 to TRBJ2-1, and TRBD1 matches 8 of the central bases. Material: PBMCs. The DNA is as follows: TGTGCCAGCAGAGAGACAGGGGCTGGGCAGTTCTTC. It translates to CASRETGAGQFF.